A single sample gave rise to the 15 T cell receptor beta chains below, sequenced in a study of T cells in Graves' hyperthyroidism and ophthalmopathy. There were TCR beta CDR3 regions amplified from RNA transcripts. TCR CDR3 underwent first-round RT-PCR with the HTBI primer set. MiXCR, run by TCRdb on the multiplex PCR reads, gives a single entry per CDR3 protein. Of around 480,000 distinct CDR3 sequences listed, 14% are singletons. What was sequenced was blood. The receptors were gathered from a woman aged 18-29 years with Graves' hyperthyroidism.

This chain uses TRBV19 with TRBJ1-1; D remains ambiguous. V was trimmed by 3 bases and J by 10 bases, leaving 12 bases between them. The CDR3 is made up of 12 amino acids. Germline assignment: CDR1 LNHDA and CDR2 SQIVND (reference sequence). The CDR3 nucleotides read TGTGCCAGTAGTATGCCCCGGCGGGGAGCTTTCTTT. This translates into CASSMPRRGAFF.

This clonotype was recorded at least ten times. V is TRBV27 and J is TRBJ2-2; tentative D call: TRBD2 (6 bases). The germline V gene encodes CDR1 MNHEY and CDR2 SMNVEV (reference sequence). Trimming took 3 bases from V and 3 from J, leaving 11 bases between them. CDR3 length: 15 residues. The CDR3 nucleotides read TGTGCCAGCAGTTTGTTTAGGAGGGACACCGGGGAGCTGTTTTTT. It codes for CASSLFRRDTGELFF.

The table lists this clonotype with a few counts. This chain uses TRBV6-1 with TRBJ2-6; D might be TRBD1 or TRBD2, each matching 5 bases. Trimming shortened V by 5 bases and J by 4 bases, and 18 bases separated the two germline ends. CDR3 length: 17 amino acids. Germline-derived CDR1 and CDR2 are MNHNS and SASEGT. The CDR3 bases are TGTGCCAGCAGTTGGCAGGGCGGAGCGGCCGGGGCCAACGTCCTGACTTTC. This encodes CASSWQGGAAGANVLTF.

The CDR3 nucleotides read TGTGCCAGCAGCATAGCGGGAGGCCTAAACCGGGGCTCCTACAATGAGCAGTTCTTC. Protein: CASSIAGGLNRGSYNEQFF. The J gene is TRBJ2-1, the V gene TRBV6-2 or TRBV6-3; TRBD2 agrees at 10 bases. V was clipped by 6 bases and J by 0 bases; unmatched bases: 14. Germline CDR1 and CDR2: MNHEY and SVGEGT. The CDR3 is 19 amino acids.

This clonotype has a count of ten or more. The chain combines TRBV6-1 with TRBJ2-1, with D unclear. The germline V gene has CDR1 MNHNS and CDR2 SASEGT. V was trimmed by 7 bases and J by 5 bases, leaving 18 bases between them. The CDR3 has 15 amino acids. This CDR3 reads CASIPDLNQNNEQFF. The CDR3 nucleotides read TGTGCCAGCATCCCGGACCTAAATCAAAACAATGAGCAGTTCTTC.

V gene TRBV10-3 combines with J gene TRBJ2-1; TRBD1 agrees at 8 bases. Germline V gene sequence: CDR1 ENHRY, CDR2 SYGVKD. CDR3 length: 13 amino acids. V dropped 8 bases and J dropped 6; count of bases not matched to a gene: 6. The chain's CDR3 is CAIRTGPSNEQFF. CDR3 nucleotides: TGTGCCATCCGGACAGGGCCCTCCAATGAGCAGTTCTTC.

This clonotype has more than one count but fewer than ten. The chain uses TRBV20-1 and TRBJ1-6; a weak D match, TRBD1 (6 bases). Germline CDR1 is DFQATT and CDR2 is SNEGSKA (reference sequence). This CDR3 comprises 15 residues. Trimming cost V 2 bases and J 4 bases, with 12 bases left between them. CDR3: CSARPPGQYNSPLHF. The DNA for the CDR3 is TGCAGTGCTAGACCCCCAGGACAGTATAATTCACCCCTCCACTTT.

This clonotype came up many times. This chain's CDR3 is CASSSQTGGRNQPQHF. CDR3 nucleotide sequence: TGTGCCAGCAGTTCACAGACGGGGGGCAGGAATCAGCCCCAGCATTTT. V and J are TRBV12-3 or TRBV12-4 and TRBJ1-5, with D perhaps TRBD1 (6 bases). The V gene lost 4 bases and the J gene lost 4 bases, with 17 bases spanning the gap. This CDR3 region has 16 residues.

The genes are TRBV19 and TRBJ2-1; 10 bases are a match to TRBD2. CDR1 and CDR2 (germline): LNHDA, SQIVND (reference sequence). V gave up 8 bases and J gave up 9 bases; unmatched junction bases: 13. The CDR3 is 15 amino acids. CDR3 DNA sequence: TGTGCCAGTCGGGGGCACCTAGCGGGAGTCTTTGAGCAGTTCTTC. Encoded protein: CASRGHLAGVFEQFF. Full variable domain (remainder filled in from reference TRBV19 and TRBJ2-1): DGGITQSPKYLFRKEGQNVTLSCEQNLNHDAMYWYRQDPGQGLRLIYYSQIVNDFQKGDIAEGYSVSREKKESFPLTVTSAQKNPTAFYLCASRGHLAGVFEQFFGPGTRLTVL.

The chain combines TRBV19 with TRBJ1-6; 10 positions match TRBD1. CDR1 and CDR2 (germline): LNHDA, SQIVND (reference sequence). The length of the CDR3 is 16 residues. J was trimmed by 4 bases and V by 6 bases; bases with no gene match: 6. The CDR3 here is CASRRQGAGYNSPLHF. The CDR3, as DNA: TGTGCCAGTAGAAGACAGGGGGCGGGTTATAATTCACCCCTCCACTTT.

The table lists this clonotype with many counts. CDR3: CASSLGLDGAEQFF. The CDR3 nucleotides read TGCGCCAGCAGCTTGGGACTAGACGGCGCTGAGCAGTTCTTC. The chain recombines TRBV5-1 with TRBJ2-1, with D maybe TRBD2 (6 bases). CDR1 and CDR2 from the germline V gene are SGHRS and YFSETQ. V lost 0 bases and J lost 9, with 13 bases in between. The CDR3 has 14 residues.

The chain carries TRBV2 and TRBJ2-3; 9 nucleotides line up with TRBD2. The junction had 4 bases not matched to a gene; V was cut back by 5 bases and J by 1 base. The CDR3 covers 15 residues. Germline CDR1 SNHLY, CDR2 FYNNEI. CDR3: CASSKRLAGTDTQYF. CDR3 DNA: TGTGCCAGCAGTAAAAGACTAGCGGGCACAGATACGCAGTATTTT.

Only a few counts were recorded for this clonotype. The V and J genes are TRBV6-1 and TRBJ1-4; D perhaps matches TRBD1 (5 bases). Looked up from germline, CDR1 is MNHNS and CDR2 is SASEGT. Trimming took 6 bases from V and 5 from J, leaving 19 bases between them. The CDR3 is 16 amino acids. The CDR3 loop is CASRKGRGSINEKLFF. Here the CDR3 DNA reads TGTGCCAGCAGGAAAGGGAGGGGCAGTATAAATGAAAAACTGTTTTTT.

This clonotype was counted many times. The chain is built from TRBV20-1 and TRBJ1-4, with a tentative D call TRBD1 (5 bases). V lost 6 bases and J lost 7, with 18 bases in between. This CDR3 is 14 amino acids long. The germline V gene encodes CDR1 DFQATT and CDR2 SNEGSKA (reference sequence). CDR3 in DNA: TGCAGTGCGCCGGGACCCTCGGGAGTTGAAAAACTGTTTTTT. Translation: CSAPGPSGVEKLFF.

In its sample, this clonotype was seen a few times. The gene calls are TRBV20-1 and TRBJ2-5; D call uncertain. Trimming removed 2 bases at V and 5 bases at J, with 9 bases between. There are 12 residues in the CDR3. Germline CDR1 and CDR2: DFQATT and SNEGSKA (reference sequence). Written as DNA, the CDR3 is TGCAGTGCTAGATCCGAGCGTGAGACCCAGTACTTC. This codes for CSARSERETQYF.